This T cell receptor beta chain was sequenced in a study of blood T cell repertoires in COVID-19. At the level of the study: Acute and convalescent COVID-19 specimens originated in the United States, Italy and Spain. PBMCs, B-cell-depleted T cells, or T cells were the source of the cDNA or gDNA that made up the material.

CDR1 is SNHLY, CDR2 FYNNEI, per germline. Trimming cost V 6 bases and J 6 bases, with 11 bases left between them. The CDR3 is 12 residues long. Method: immunoSEQ multiplex PCR; TCRdb's copy keeps in-frame clones and lacks some. The sample includes 100,000 to 150,000 clones, 87% of them seen just once. This chain connects TRBV2 to TRBJ1-1; D remains ambiguous. Sequencing was done on a sample of peripheral blood. The sequence was obtained from a man in his forties or fifties with active COVID-19. The CDR3 coding sequence is TGTGCCAGCAGGACAACTTTTGCTGAAGCTTTCTTT. This translates into CASRTTFAEAFF.